This record looks at one TCR beta chain sequence and its context. The antigen remains unidentified. It was from over 8.5 ml of fresh peripheral blood that the PBMCs came. The TCR beta CDR3 regions underwent amplification from RNA transcripts. The library came from an HTBI-primed first-round RT-PCR and a second-round multiplex PCR. MiXCR, applied by TCRdb to the multiplex PCR reads, yields one record per CDR3 protein. The top ten clones hold around 40% of a sample with 600,000 to 950,000 distinct CDR3 sequences, 40% of them seen once. This entry belongs to a study of Graves' ophthalmopathy and Graves' hyperthyroidism. Overall study findings and caveats: In separating ophthalmopathy from stable hyperthyroidism, a 13-signature model achieved about 91% sensitivity and around 80% specificity.

The clonotype comes from an adult man with Graves' ophthalmopathy. The sample was peripheral blood.

CDR3 loop: CSVEAGGHHTQYF. The DNA for the CDR3 is TGCAGCGTTGAAGCTGGTGGACATCATACGCAGTATTTT. The chain couples TRBV29-1 to TRBJ2-3, with D possibly matching TRBD1 (5 bases). Germline V gene sequence: CDR1 SQVTM, CDR2 ANQGSEA. The length of the CDR3 is 13 residues. The V end was cut by 1 base, the J end by 7 bases, with 12 bases between.